This TCR beta chain was sequenced for a study of blood T cell repertoires in COVID-19. The assay was immunoSEQ multiplex PCR, and TCRdb's table has in-frame clones only and misses some. The sample yields 250,000 to 300,000 clones, almost 90% seen once. CDR3 length: 12 amino acids. V lost 5 bases and J 7 bases, leaving 11 bases between the germline ends. The Seattle site enrolled patients during active infection and followed them longitudinally. The material sequenced was peripheral blood. The V call is TRBV12-3 or TRBV12-4, the J call TRBJ1-2, with D tentatively TRBD1 (6 bases). This sequence originates from a young woman with COVID-19, enrolled during active disease. The CDR3 DNA reads TGTGCCAGCAGTCAGGGGCAGGGTGGCTACACCTTC. Its translation is CASSQGQGGYTF.